This entry is about one T cell receptor beta chain. What this receptor recognizes is not known. No clone much larger than this one lies a single base away; base qualities are absent. V gives up 5 bases and J gives up 4 bases, and the segment between their germline ends measures 17 bases. The germline V gene sets CDR1 to SGHAT and CDR2 to FQNNGV. The CDR3, cysteine through phenylalanine, is 16 amino acids long. The read is trimmed to its CDR3 DNA, 48 bases read in frame from base 1. This entry belongs to a study of radiotherapy plus CTLA-4 blockade in lung cancer (dated by TCRdb to between 2018 and 2020). The study in broad terms: Objective responses occurred in roughly 19% of enrolled patients, and 30% to 35% achieved disease control.

The study evaluated CTLA-4 blockade (ipilimumab) given together with focal radiation therapy in patients who had chemo-refractory metastatic non-small-cell lung cancer. The library was prepared using the immunoSEQ multiplex PCR assay. TCRdb took over this immuneACCESS table, retaining in-frame rearrangements with V and J assigned. Such tables are incomplete; in checked studies, under half of the missing clones stem from an unresolved V gene, and the remainder is unexplained. The sample table shows some 64,000 clones, and less than 85% are seen once. The ten largest clonotypes hold approximately 15% of the sample. On the study overall, not on this receptor specifically: After treatment with radiotherapy and ipilimumab, TCR clones that came from tumors expanded in the peripheral blood. Increased serum interferon-beta after radiation, together with early dynamic changes in blood T cell clones, were reported to be the strongest predictors of response.

The receptor was isolated from a human donor with non-small cell lung cancer whose response to radiotherapy plus ipilimumab could not be evaluated. Some clones in this sample may be carry-over from other donors' samples. The chain couples TRBV11-2 to TRBJ2-2; no D gene can be assigned with confidence. The specimen was peripheral blood, collected from a patient treated with radiotherapy plus ipilimumab. In nucleotides, the sequence is TGTGCCAGCAGCCTAAAACCTCGTCTCCCCACCGGGGAGCTGTTTTTT. Its amino acids are CASSLKPRLPTGELFF.